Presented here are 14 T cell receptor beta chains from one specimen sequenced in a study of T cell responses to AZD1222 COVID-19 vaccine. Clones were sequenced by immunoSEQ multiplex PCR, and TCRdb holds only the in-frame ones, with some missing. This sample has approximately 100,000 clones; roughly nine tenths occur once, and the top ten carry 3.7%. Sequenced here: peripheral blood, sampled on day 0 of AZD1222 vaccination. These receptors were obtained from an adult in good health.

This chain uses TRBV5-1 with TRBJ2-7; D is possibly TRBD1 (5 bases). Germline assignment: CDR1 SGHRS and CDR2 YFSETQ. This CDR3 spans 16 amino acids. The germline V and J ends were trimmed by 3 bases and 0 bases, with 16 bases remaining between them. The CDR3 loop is CASSSGRGQSSYEQYF. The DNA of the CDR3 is TGCGCCAGCAGCTCCGGAAGGGGCCAAAGCTCCTACGAGCAGTACTTC. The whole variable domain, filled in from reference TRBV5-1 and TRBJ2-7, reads KAGVTQTPRYLIKTRGQQVTLSCSPISGHRSVSWYQQTPGQGLQFLFEYFSETQRNKGNFPGRFSGRQFSNSRSEMNVSTLELGDSALYLCASSSGRGQSSYEQYFGPGTRLTVT.

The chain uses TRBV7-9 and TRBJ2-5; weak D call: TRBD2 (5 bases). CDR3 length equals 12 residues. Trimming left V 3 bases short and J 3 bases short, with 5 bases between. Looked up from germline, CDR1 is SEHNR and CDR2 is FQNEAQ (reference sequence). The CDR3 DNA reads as TGTGCCAGCAGCTTCGGGGAAGAGACCCAGTACTTC. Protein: CASSFGEETQYF. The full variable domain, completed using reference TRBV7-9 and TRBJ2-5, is DTGVSQNPRHKITKRGQNVTFRCDPISEHNRLYWYRQTLGQGPEFLTYFQNEAQLEKSRLLSDRFSAERPKGSFSTLEIQRTEQGDSAMYLCASSFGEETQYFGPGTRLLVL.

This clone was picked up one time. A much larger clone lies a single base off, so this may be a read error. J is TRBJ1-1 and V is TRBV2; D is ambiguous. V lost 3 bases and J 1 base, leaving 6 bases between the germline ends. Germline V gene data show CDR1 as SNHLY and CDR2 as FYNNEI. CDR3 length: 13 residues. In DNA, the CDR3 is TGTGCCAGCAGTGAGGGTGAGAACACTGAAGCTTTCTTT. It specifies CASSEGENTEAFF.

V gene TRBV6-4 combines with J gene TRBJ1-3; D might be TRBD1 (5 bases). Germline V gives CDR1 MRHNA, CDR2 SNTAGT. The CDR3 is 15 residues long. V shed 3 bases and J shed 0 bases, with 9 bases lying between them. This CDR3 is CASSEGTRSGNTIYF. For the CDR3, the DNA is TGTGCCAGCAGTGAAGGGACCCGCTCTGGAAACACCATATATTTT.

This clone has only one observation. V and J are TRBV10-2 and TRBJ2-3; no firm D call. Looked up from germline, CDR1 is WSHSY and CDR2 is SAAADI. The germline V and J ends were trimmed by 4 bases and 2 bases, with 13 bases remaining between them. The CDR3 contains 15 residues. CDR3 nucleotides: TGCGCCAGCAGTGGGGAACCTCTCTTCACAGATACGCAGTATTTT. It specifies CASSGEPLFTDTQYF.

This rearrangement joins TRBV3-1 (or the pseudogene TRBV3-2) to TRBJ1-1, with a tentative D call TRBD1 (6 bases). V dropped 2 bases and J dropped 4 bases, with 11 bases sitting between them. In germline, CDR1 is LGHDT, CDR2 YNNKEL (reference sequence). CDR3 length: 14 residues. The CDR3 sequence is CASSQLGTPTEAFF. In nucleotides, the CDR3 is TGTGCCAGCAGCCAACTCGGGACACCCACTGAAGCTTTCTTT.

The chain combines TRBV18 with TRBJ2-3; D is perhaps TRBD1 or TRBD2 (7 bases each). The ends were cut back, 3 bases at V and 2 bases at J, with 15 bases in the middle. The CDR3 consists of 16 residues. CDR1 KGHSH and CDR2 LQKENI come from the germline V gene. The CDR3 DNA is TGTGCCAGCTCACCCCGAGGGAGGGGGCCCACAGATACGCAGTATTTT. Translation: CASSPRGRGPTDTQYF.

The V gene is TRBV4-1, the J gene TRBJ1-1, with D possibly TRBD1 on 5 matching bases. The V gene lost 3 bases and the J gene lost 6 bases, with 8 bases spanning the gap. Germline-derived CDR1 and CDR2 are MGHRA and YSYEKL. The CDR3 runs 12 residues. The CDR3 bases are TGCGCCAGCAGCCACGACAGTTCTGAAGCTTTCTTT. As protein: CASSHDSSEAFF.

This chain's CDR3 is CASSLWSSLVETQYF. The CDR3 DNA follows: TGTGCCAGCAGTTTATGGAGTAGCTTGGTGGAGACCCAGTACTTC. The chain uses TRBV27 and TRBJ2-5; D gene unclear. V lost 1 base, J lost 5 bases, and 14 bases lay in between. This CDR3 is built from 15 residues. Germline loops: CDR1 MNHEY, CDR2 SMNVEV (reference sequence).

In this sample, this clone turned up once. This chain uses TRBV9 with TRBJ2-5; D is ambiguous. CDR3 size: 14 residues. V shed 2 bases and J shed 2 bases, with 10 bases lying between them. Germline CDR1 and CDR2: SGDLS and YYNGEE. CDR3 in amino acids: CASSVSAAQETQYF. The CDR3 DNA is TGTGCCAGCAGCGTTTCGGCAGCACAAGAGACCCAGTACTTC.

For the CDR3, the DNA is TGTGCCAGCAGTCTGCGCTGGGGAGGAGCTGAAGCTTTCTTT. This sequence encodes CASSLRWGGAEAFF. The V and J genes are TRBV7-2 and TRBJ1-1; D unresolved. The CDR3 sequence is 14 residues long. CDR1 is SGHTA, CDR2 FQGNSA, per germline. Deletions cut 6 bases from V and 6 bases from J, with 17 bases between.

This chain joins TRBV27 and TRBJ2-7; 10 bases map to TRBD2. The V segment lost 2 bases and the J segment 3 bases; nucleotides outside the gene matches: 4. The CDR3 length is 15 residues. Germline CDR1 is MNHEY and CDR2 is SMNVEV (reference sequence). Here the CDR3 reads CASSLTSGAIYEQYF. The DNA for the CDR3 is TGTGCCAGCAGTTTAACTAGCGGGGCCATCTACGAGCAGTACTTC.

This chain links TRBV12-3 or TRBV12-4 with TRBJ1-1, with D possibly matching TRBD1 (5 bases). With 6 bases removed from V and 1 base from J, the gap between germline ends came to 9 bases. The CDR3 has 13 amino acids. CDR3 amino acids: CASSPQANTEAFF. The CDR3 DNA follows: TGTGCCAGCAGCCCACAGGCGAACACTGAAGCTTTCTTT.

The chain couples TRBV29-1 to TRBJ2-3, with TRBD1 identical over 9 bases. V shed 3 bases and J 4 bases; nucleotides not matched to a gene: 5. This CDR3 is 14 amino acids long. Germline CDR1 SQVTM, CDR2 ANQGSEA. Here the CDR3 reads CSVEGGQGADTQYF. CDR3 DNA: TGCAGCGTTGAGGGGGGACAGGGTGCAGATACGCAGTATTTT.